The text below deals with one TCR beta chain. What it binds is unknown. This sample is drawn from a study of cytomegalovirus exposure and HLA in healthy donors. Study-wide context: From about 200 million T cells, an earlier analysis saw roughly 120 million unique TCR beta sequences.

The PCR had 60 Vbeta and 13 Jbeta primers. The data were produced by immunoSEQ multiplex PCR, yet TCRdb's version contains in-frame clones alone and is incomplete. The table records about 180,000 clones, roughly 80% of them present only once. Regarding the study as a whole: The authors assumed roughly uniform sequencing depth across donors for presence/absence analyses. Compared with the roughly 700-donor mean, an Asian-associated ancestry cluster reportedly had fewer N-insertions, according to a later analysis. The sole available immune exposure information was CMV serostatus.

Sequences were obtained from PBMCs. The sequence was collected from a man between 25 and 39 years old in good health and CMV-seropositive.

Here the CDR3 reads CASSLGQGNSGELFF. CDR3 nucleotides: TGTGCCAGCAGCTTAGGACAGGGGAATTCCGGGGAGCTGTTTTTT. The rearrangement joins TRBV11-2 to TRBJ2-2, with 8 nucleotides matching TRBD1. Germline V CDR1 and CDR2: SGHAT, FQNNGV. The CDR3 consists of 15 residues. J was trimmed by 6 bases and V by 1 base; bases with no gene match: 4.